The 23 T cell receptor beta chains given below trace back to one sample, sequenced in a study of blood T cell repertoires in COVID-19. Sequencing used immunoSEQ multiplex PCR; TCRdb keeps in-frame clones, though not all of them. The sample has some 42,000 clones; over 75% are singletons. Source material: peripheral blood. These receptors all come from a human donor in a cohort sampled during active COVID-19.

This sequence joins TRBV9 and TRBJ1-5, with TRBD1 matching over 11 bases. Per the germline V gene, CDR1 is SGDLS and CDR2 is YYNGEE. V dropped 4 bases and J dropped 6; count of bases not matched to a gene: 6. The CDR3 spans 15 residues. CDR3 residues: CASSPGQGAGQPQHF. CDR3 bases: TGTGCCAGCAGCCCAGGACAGGGGGCGGGTCAGCCCCAGCATTTT.

The V and J genes are TRBV7-8 and TRBJ1-1; 7 positions match TRBD1. CDR3 length: 15 residues. J was trimmed by 6 bases and V by 3 bases; bases with no gene match: 10. Germline loops: CDR1 SGHVS, CDR2 FQNEAQ. CDR3 loop: CASSLAITGDPEAFF. CDR3 nucleotide sequence: TGTGCCAGCAGCTTGGCCATCACAGGGGACCCTGAAGCTTTCTTT.

This chain uses TRBV5-1 with TRBJ2-1; 7 positions match TRBD1. Germline assignment: CDR1 SGHRS and CDR2 YFSETQ. This CDR3 has 17 residues. J lost 0 bases, V lost 0 bases, and 6 bases had no gene match. The CDR3 nucleotides are TGCGCCAGCAGCTTGGCAGCAGGGGGTAGCTCCTACAATGAGCAGTTCTTC. Residues: CASSLAAGGSSYNEQFF.

The chain is built from TRBV12-3 or TRBV12-4 and TRBJ1-1; D is perhaps TRBD1 (5 bases). Trimming took off 3 bases at V and 2 bases at J, with 7 bases between the two ends. The CDR3 length is 13 residues. The CDR3 region has the DNA TGTGCCAGCAGTTTTGACAGCAACACTGAAGCTTTCTTT. It translates to CASSFDSNTEAFF.

This chain joins TRBV19 and TRBJ2-3; D possibly corresponds to TRBD1 (5 bases). V was clipped by 4 bases and J by 10 bases, with 12 bases between them. There are 12 residues in the CDR3. Germline loops: CDR1 LNHDA, CDR2 SQIVND (reference sequence). In nucleotides, the CDR3 is TGTGCCAGTAGTACAGGGTATGGTGCGCAGTATTTT. It yields the protein CASSTGYGAQYF.

The chain joins TRBV21-1 to TRBJ2-3; the DNA was not compared with TRBD2, the D call given in the table. TRBV21-1 is flagged as a pseudogene. The length of the CDR3 is 12 residues. CDR3 bases: TGTGCCAGCAGCAGGCGGGGGGATACGCAGTATTTT. It specifies CASSRRGDTQYF.

This chain joins TRBV30 and TRBJ2-7, with a possible D match to TRBD1 (5 bases). In germline, CDR1 is GTSNPN, CDR2 SVGIG (reference sequence). The ends were cut back, 2 bases at V and 4 bases at J, with 12 bases in the middle. This CDR3 has 13 amino acids. This CDR3 is CAWSPRTLYEQYF. The CDR3 nucleotides read TGTGCCTGGAGTCCTCGGACACTTTACGAGCAGTACTTC.

This rearrangement joins TRBV5-6 to TRBJ2-7; 12 nucleotides agree with TRBD1. J lost 4 bases, V lost 4 bases, and 12 bases had no gene match. The CDR3 covers 17 residues. The germline V gene has CDR1 SGHDT and CDR2 YYEEEE. CDR3 DNA: TGTGCCAGCAGCCACCGCCCGGGGACAGGGGGCCTATACGAGCAGTACTTC. Protein: CASSHRPGTGGLYEQYF.

The chain combines TRBV5-6 with TRBJ1-5; TRBD1 matches at 7 bases. V gave up 0 bases and J gave up 4 bases; unmatched junction bases: 7. Germline V gene data show CDR1 as SGHDT and CDR2 as YYEEEE. The CDR3 contains 16 residues. The CDR3 loop reads CASSLGGDRGNQPQHF. CDR3 nucleotides: TGTGCCAGCAGCTTGGGGGGGGACAGAGGAAATCAGCCCCAGCATTTT.

V is TRBV7-2 and J is TRBJ2-6; D is undetermined. Per germline, CDR1 SGHTA and CDR2 FQGNSA. Trimming removed 3 bases at V and 0 bases at J, with 12 bases between. The length of the CDR3 is 17 residues. The CDR3 is CASSFVPGTSGANVLTF. CDR3 sequence (DNA): TGTGCCAGCAGCTTCGTCCCGGGTACCTCTGGGGCCAACGTCCTGACTTTC.

The genes are TRBV5-1 and TRBJ2-2; no definite D call. Germline V gene sequence: CDR1 SGHRS, CDR2 YFSETQ. The CDR3 covers 16 residues. V lost 2 bases and J 0 bases, leaving 11 bases between the germline ends. CDR3 protein: CASSFAADTNTGELFF. The CDR3 bases are TGCGCCAGCAGCTTTGCCGCAGACACGAACACCGGGGAGCTGTTTTTT. The whole variable domain, filled in from reference TRBV5-1 and TRBJ2-2, reads KAGVTQTPRYLIKTRGQQVTLSCSPISGHRSVSWYQQTPGQGLQFLFEYFSETQRNKGNFPGRFSGRQFSNSRSEMNVSTLELGDSALYLCASSFAADTNTGELFFGEGSRLTVL.

The chain has TRBV9 and TRBJ1-1, with D possibly being TRBD1 (6 bases). Germline V gene lookup returns CDR1 SGDLS and CDR2 YYNGEE. The CDR3 is made up of 13 amino acids. The germline V and J ends were trimmed by 5 bases and 4 bases, with 12 bases remaining between them. In DNA, the CDR3 is TGTGCCAGCAGTGCCAGGGACATCACTGAAGCTTTCTTT. This translates into CASSARDITEAFF.

The V and J genes are TRBV6-5 and TRBJ2-1; the match to TRBD1 covers 7 bases. CDR1 MNHEY and CDR2 SVGAGI come from the germline V gene. Losses at the gene ends were 8 bases for V and 7 bases for J; bases not matched to a gene: 8. The CDR3 has 13 amino acids. Here the CDR3 DNA reads TGTGCCAGCCCACAGGGGCACAGGAATGAGCAGTTCTTC. It is translated as CASPQGHRNEQFF.

This chain links TRBV7-3 with TRBJ2-3, with 8 bases matching TRBD1. Unmatched junction bases numbered 6, after V lost 6 bases and J lost 4 bases. CDR1 is SGHTA and CDR2 is FQGTGA in the germline V gene. The CDR3 contains 14 residues. The CDR3 DNA sequence: TGTGCCAGCAGTAATACAGGGGGGCCAGATACGCAGTATTTT. Protein sequence: CASSNTGGPDTQYF.

The chain has TRBV2 and TRBJ2-1, with D possibly being TRBD1 (5 bases). From germline, CDR1 is SNHLY and CDR2 FYNNEI. This CDR3 is built from 12 residues. With 9 bases removed from V and 3 bases from J, the gap between germline ends came to 9 bases. CDR3 sequence reads: CARGDSYNEQFF. The CDR3 nucleotides read TGTGCCAGAGGTGACAGCTACAATGAGCAGTTCTTC.

The rearrangement uses TRBV18 and TRBJ2-1; 11 nucleotides agree with TRBD2. Germline CDR1 KGHSH, CDR2 LQKENI. The CDR3 covers 15 residues. With 0 bases clipped from V and 7 bases from J, the junction kept 2 bases outside the gene matches. CDR3 sequence: CASSPPTSGTNEQFF. CDR3 nucleotides: TGTGCCAGCTCACCACCGACTAGCGGGACAAATGAGCAGTTCTTC.

CDR3 DNA sequence: TGCGCCAGCAGCCTTGGGGGCCTCCAAGAGACCCAGTACTTC. Its protein product is CASSLGGLQETQYF. The rearrangement links TRBV5-1 to TRBJ2-5; possible D gene TRBD1, 6 bases. Germline lookup yields CDR1 SGHRS and CDR2 YFSETQ. The CDR3 sequence is 14 residues long. V dropped 4 bases and J dropped 1 base, with 11 bases sitting between them.

This clone showed up just once. CDR3 nucleotide sequence: TGTGCCACCTGGGACACCCTGCCGTACTTC. This encodes CATWDTLPYF. The chain uses TRBV2 and TRBJ2-4; maybe TRBD1 (6 bases). Germline lookup yields CDR1 SNHLY and CDR2 FYNNEI. The CDR3 covers 10 residues. Trimming removed 10 bases from V and 15 bases from J, with 16 bases in between. Filled out from reference TRBV2 and TRBJ2-4, the complete variable domain reads EPEVTQTPSHQVTQMGQEVILRCVPISNHLYFYWYRQILGQKVEFLVSFYNNEISEKSEIFDDQFSVERPDGSNFTLKIRSTKLEDSAMYFCATWDTLPYFGAGTRLSVL.

The CDR3 loop reads CASSYDDSYEQFF. In nucleotides, the CDR3 is TGTGCCAGCAGTTACGACGACTCGTATGAGCAGTTCTTC. The chain has TRBV6-5 and TRBJ2-1; D not certain. This CDR3 has 13 residues. Trimming stripped 2 bases from V and 8 bases from J, with 10 bases between. Germline V lookup: CDR1 MNHEY, CDR2 SVGAGI.

The rearrangement links TRBV27 to TRBJ2-7, with 10 nucleotides matching TRBD2. V lost 4 bases to trimming and J lost 3 bases; unmatched junction nucleotides: 6. This CDR3 contains 15 residues. Germline V gives CDR1 MNHEY, CDR2 SMNVEV (reference sequence). CDR3 nucleotides: TGTGCCAGCAGTTCGACCGGGACTAGCGACTACGAGCAGTACTTC. It specifies CASSSTGTSDYEQYF.

The chain joins TRBV2 to TRBJ2-1; 11 bases line up with TRBD2. V was pared by 3 bases and J by 10 bases, with 8 bases of the junction left unmatched. CDR1 is SNHLY, CDR2 FYNNEI, per germline. The CDR3 consists of 15 residues. Here the CDR3 DNA reads TGTGCCAGCAGTGATCTAGCGGGGGGTCGAGGGGAGCAGTTCTTC. Its protein product is CASSDLAGGRGEQFF.

The rearrangement uses TRBV10-3 and TRBJ1-2; 8 bases agree with TRBD1. The V segment lost 4 bases and the J segment 6 bases; nucleotides outside the gene matches: 4. Germline V lookup: CDR1 ENHRY, CDR2 SYGVKD. The CDR3 spans 13 residues. The CDR3 reads CAISALTGDGYTF. The CDR3 nucleotides read TGTGCCATCAGTGCATTGACAGGGGATGGCTACACCTTC.

This chain connects TRBV3-1 (or the pseudogene TRBV3-2) to TRBJ2-7; 9 nucleotides align to TRBD1. The V gene's germline CDR1 is LGHDT and CDR2 YNNKEL (reference sequence). This CDR3 region has 15 residues. Trimming cost V 1 base and J 7 bases; bases outside gene matches: 8. The DNA of the CDR3 is TGTGCCAGCAGCCAAGGCCGGGACAGGGCTCGGGAGCAGTACTTC. It yields the protein CASSQGRDRAREQYF.